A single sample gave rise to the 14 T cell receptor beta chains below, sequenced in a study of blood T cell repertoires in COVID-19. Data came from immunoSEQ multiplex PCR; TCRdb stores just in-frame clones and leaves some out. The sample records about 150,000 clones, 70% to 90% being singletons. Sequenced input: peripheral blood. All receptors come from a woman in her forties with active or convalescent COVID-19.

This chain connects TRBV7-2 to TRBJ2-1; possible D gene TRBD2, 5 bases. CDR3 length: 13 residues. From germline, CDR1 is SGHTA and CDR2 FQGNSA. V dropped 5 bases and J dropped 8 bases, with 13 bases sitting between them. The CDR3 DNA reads TGTGCCAGCAGCAAAAACGGGGTTGATGAGCAGTTCTTC. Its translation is CASSKNGVDEQFF.

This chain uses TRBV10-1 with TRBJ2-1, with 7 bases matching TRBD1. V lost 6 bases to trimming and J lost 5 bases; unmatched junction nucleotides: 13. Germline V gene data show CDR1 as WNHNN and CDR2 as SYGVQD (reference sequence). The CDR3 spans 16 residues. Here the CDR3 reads CASRAGTAYSDNEQFF. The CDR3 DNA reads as TGCGCCAGCAGGGCTGGGACAGCATATTCAGACAATGAGCAGTTCTTC.

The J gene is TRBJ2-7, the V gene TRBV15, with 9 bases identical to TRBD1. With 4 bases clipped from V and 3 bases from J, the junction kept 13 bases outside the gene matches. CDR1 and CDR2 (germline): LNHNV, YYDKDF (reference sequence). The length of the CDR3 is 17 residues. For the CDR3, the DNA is TGTGCCACCAGCACCACCCTAAGGGGGACAGGGTTCTACGAGCAGTACTTC. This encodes CATSTTLRGTGFYEQYF. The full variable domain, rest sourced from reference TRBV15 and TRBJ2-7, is DAMVIQNPRYQVTQFGKPVTLSCSQTLNHNVMYWYQQKSSQAPKLLFHYYDKDFNNEADTPDNFQSRRPNTSFCFLDIRSPGLGDTAMYLCATSTTLRGTGFYEQYFGPGTRLTVT.

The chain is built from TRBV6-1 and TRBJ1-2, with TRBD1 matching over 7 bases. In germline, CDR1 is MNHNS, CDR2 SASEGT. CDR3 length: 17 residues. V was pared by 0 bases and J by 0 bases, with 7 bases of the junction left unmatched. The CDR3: CASSEAHGGTANYGYTF. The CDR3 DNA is TGTGCCAGCAGTGAAGCTCACGGCGGGACAGCTAACTATGGCTACACCTTC.

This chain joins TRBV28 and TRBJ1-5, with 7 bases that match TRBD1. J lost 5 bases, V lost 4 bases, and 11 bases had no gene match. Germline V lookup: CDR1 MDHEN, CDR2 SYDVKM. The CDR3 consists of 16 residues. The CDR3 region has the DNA TGTGCCAGCAGTTCCCTCGGACAGGTTGGGGATCAGCCCCAGCATTTT. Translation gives CASSSLGQVGDQPQHF.

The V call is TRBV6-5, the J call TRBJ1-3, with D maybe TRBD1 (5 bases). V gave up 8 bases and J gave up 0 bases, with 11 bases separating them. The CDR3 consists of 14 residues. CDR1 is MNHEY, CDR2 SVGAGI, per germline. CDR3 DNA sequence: TGTGCCAGCCAGGGAGGGCTCTCTGGAAACACCATATATTTT. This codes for CASQGGLSGNTIYF.

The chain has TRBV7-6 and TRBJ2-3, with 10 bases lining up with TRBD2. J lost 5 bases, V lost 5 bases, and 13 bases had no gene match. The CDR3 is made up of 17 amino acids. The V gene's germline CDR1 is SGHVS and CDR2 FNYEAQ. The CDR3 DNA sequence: TGTGCCAGCAGCCCGACTTTAGCGGGGGGCCAGGGAGATACGCAGTATTTT. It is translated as CASSPTLAGGQGDTQYF.

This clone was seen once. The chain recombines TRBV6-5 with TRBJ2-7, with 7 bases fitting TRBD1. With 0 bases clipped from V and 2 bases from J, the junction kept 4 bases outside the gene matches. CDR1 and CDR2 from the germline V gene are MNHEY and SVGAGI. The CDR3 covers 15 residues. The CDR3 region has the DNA TGTGCCAGCAGTTACTCAGGACAGGTTCCCTACGAGCAGTACTTC. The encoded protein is CASSYSGQVPYEQYF.

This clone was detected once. The CDR3 loop reads CASSLVGTSINSGELFF. The CDR3 DNA follows: TGTGCCAGCAGCTTAGTGGGGACTAGCATCAACTCCGGGGAGCTGTTTTTT. The genes are TRBV7-2 and TRBJ2-2; TRBD2 aligns across 9 bases. CDR1 is SGHTA and CDR2 is FQGNSA in the germline V gene. This CDR3 region has 17 residues. Trimming removed 1 base from V and 6 bases from J; junction bases left unmatched: 9.

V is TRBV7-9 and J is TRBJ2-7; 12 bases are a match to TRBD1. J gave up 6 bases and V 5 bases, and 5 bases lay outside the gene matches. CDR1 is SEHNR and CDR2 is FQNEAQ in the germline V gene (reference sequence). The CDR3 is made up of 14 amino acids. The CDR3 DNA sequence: TGTGCCAGCAGCAAGGGACAGGGGGCCTCCGAGCAGTACTTC. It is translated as CASSKGQGASEQYF. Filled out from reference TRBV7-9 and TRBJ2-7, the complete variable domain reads DTGVSQNPRHKITKRGQNVTFRCDPISEHNRLYWYRQTLGQGPEFLTYFQNEAQLEKSRLLSDRFSAERPKGSFSTLEIQRTEQGDSAMYLCASSKGQGASEQYFGPGTRLTVT.

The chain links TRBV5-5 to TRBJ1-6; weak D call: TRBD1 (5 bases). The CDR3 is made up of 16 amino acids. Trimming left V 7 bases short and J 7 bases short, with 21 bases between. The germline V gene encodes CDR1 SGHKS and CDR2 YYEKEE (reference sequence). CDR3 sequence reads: CASLGGSDSRNSPLHF. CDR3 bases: TGTGCCAGCCTGGGGGGAAGTGACAGTCGAAATTCACCCCTCCACTTT.

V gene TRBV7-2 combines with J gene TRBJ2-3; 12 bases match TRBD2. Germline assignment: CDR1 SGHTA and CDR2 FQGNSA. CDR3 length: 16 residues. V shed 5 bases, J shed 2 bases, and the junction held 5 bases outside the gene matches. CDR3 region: CASSLTSGSPTDTQYF. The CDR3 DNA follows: TGTGCCAGCAGCCTGACTAGCGGGAGCCCCACAGATACGCAGTATTTT.

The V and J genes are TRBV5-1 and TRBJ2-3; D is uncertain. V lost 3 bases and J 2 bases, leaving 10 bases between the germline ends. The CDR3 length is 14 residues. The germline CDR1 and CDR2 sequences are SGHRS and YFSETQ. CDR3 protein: CASSSAVITDTQYF. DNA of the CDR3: TGCGCCAGCAGCTCCGCGGTCATCACAGATACGCAGTATTTT.

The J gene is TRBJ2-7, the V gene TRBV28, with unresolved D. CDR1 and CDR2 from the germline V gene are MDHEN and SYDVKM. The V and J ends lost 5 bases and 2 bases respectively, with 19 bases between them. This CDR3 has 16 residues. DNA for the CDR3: TGTGCCAGCAGTGCCGTGCCCCCGAGAAGTGCCTACGAGCAGTACTTC. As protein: CASSAVPPRSAYEQYF. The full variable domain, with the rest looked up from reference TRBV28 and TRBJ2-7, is DVKVTQSSRYLVKRTGEKVFLECVQDMDHENMFWYRQDPGLGLRLIYFSYDVKMKEKGDIPEGYSVSREKKERFSLILESASTNQTSMYLCASSAVPPRSAYEQYFGPGTRLTVT.